Presented here are 32 T cell receptor beta chains from one specimen sequenced in a study of identical twins. TCRdb itself ran the 5' RACE reads through MiXCR, one entry per CDR3 protein. The data show roughly 690,000 distinct CDR3 sequences, 21% seen once. These same data were also listed under a study on T cells expressing NK-cell markers.

Sequencing was performed on PBMCs. The source is a woman between 18 and 29 years old in good health.

This clonotype turned up a few times. This sequence joins TRBV10-1 and TRBJ2-1, with D possibly matching TRBD1 (5 bases). V was shortened by 3 bases and J by 4 bases, with 16 bases between the two germline ends. Per germline, CDR1 WNHNN and CDR2 SYGVQD (reference sequence). This CDR3 has 16 residues. The CDR3 coding sequence is TGCGCCAGCAGTGAAATAGTAGGGGCGCGGTACAATGAGCAGTTCTTC. Translation gives CASSEIVGARYNEQFF.

CDR3 protein: CSARGGQLTDTQYF. For the CDR3, the DNA is TGCAGTGCTCGGGGGGGACAGCTCACAGATACGCAGTATTTT. This chain uses TRBV20-1 with TRBJ2-3; maybe TRBD2 (8 bases). The germline V gene has CDR1 DFQATT and CDR2 SNEGSKA (reference sequence). The CDR3 runs 14 residues. The V gene lost 5 bases and the J gene lost 2 bases, with 14 bases spanning the gap.

In this sample, this clonotype turned up a few times. CDR3 sequence: CASSSSLAKNIQYF. CDR3 DNA sequence: TGTGCCAGCAGCTCTAGTTTAGCCAAAAACATTCAGTACTTC. The chain is built from TRBV12-3 or TRBV12-4 and TRBJ2-4; D is unclear. The length of the CDR3 is 14 residues. Trimming pared 6 bases from V and 0 bases from J, leaving 9 bases between.

The table lists this clonotype with a few counts. The chain carries TRBV6-5 and TRBJ2-3, with TRBD2 as a possible D gene (6 bases). This CDR3 comprises 16 residues. Germline V CDR1 and CDR2: MNHEY, SVGAGI. V lost 4 bases and J 5 bases, leaving 19 bases between the germline ends. In nucleotides, the CDR3 is TGTGCCAGCAGTTCAGCCGGGACTTCTAAAGGAGATACGCAGTATTTT. Translated: CASSSAGTSKGDTQYF.

The sample holds many counts of this clonotype. This chain links TRBV29-1 with TRBJ2-1; 7 bases map to TRBD1. Germline CDR1 is SQVTM and CDR2 is ANQGSEA. V lost 4 bases to trimming and J lost 8 bases; unmatched junction nucleotides: 8. CDR3 length equals 13 residues. CDR3 region: CSVGRTGSDEQFF. CDR3 nucleotides: TGCAGCGTTGGGAGGACAGGTAGCGATGAGCAGTTCTTC.

V and J are TRBV10-3 and TRBJ2-7; 7 bases match TRBD1. Germline values: CDR1 ENHRY, CDR2 SYGVKD. The CDR3 covers 14 residues. With V trimmed by 6 bases and J by 0 bases, 5 bases remained unmatched. CDR3: CAIRRTGSSYEQYF. CDR3 DNA sequence: TGTGCCATCAGGCGGACAGGAAGCTCCTACGAGCAGTACTTC.

In this sample, this clonotype turned up a few times. This CDR3 is CASSFGPLQYF. As DNA, the CDR3 is TGTGCCAGCAGTTTTGGGCCCCTCCAGTACTTC. This chain uses TRBV12-3 or TRBV12-4 with TRBJ2-7; D unresolved. The CDR3 has 11 amino acids. V was pared by 3 bases and J by 10 bases, with 10 bases between.

The rearrangement joins TRBV12-3 or TRBV12-4 to TRBJ1-1, with 7 bases aligning to TRBD1. The CDR3 length is 17 residues. With 7 bases clipped from V and 0 bases from J, the junction kept 14 bases outside the gene matches. The CDR3 spells CASNFGDSLFMNTEAFF. The CDR3 DNA reads as TGTGCCAGCAACTTCGGGGACAGTCTTTTTATGAACACTGAAGCTTTCTTT.

This clonotype has a handful of counts. V and J are TRBV6-1 and TRBJ1-5; D is unclear. Germline V gene lookup returns CDR1 MNHNS and CDR2 SASEGT. The CDR3 runs 14 residues. V shed 8 bases and J shed 6 bases, with 17 bases lying between them. DNA of the CDR3: TGTGCCAGCGGCCCGCCGGCCTGGGGTCAGCCCCAGCATTTT. It encodes CASGPPAWGQPQHF.

In DNA, the CDR3 is TGTGCCAGCAGCGGCGGGACTCCCGGGGAGCTGTTTTTT. It codes for CASSGGTPGELFF. The genes are TRBV5-5 and TRBJ2-2, with a weak D call TRBD2 (6 bases). The CDR3 runs to 13 residues. V lost 4 bases and J lost 6, with 10 bases in between. Germline V gene data show CDR1 as SGHKS and CDR2 as YYEKEE (reference sequence).

This clonotype was seen a handful of times. This chain uses TRBV25-1 with TRBJ2-1, with a weak D call TRBD1 (5 bases). Trimming took off 2 bases at V and 4 bases at J, with 12 bases between the two ends. The germline gives CDR1 MGHDK, CDR2 SYGVNS. This CDR3 spans 15 amino acids. This CDR3 reads CASSEQGSRYNEQFF. The DNA of the CDR3 is TGTGCCAGCAGTGAACAGGGATCGCGGTACAATGAGCAGTTCTTC.

Only a few counts were recorded for this clonotype. The chain joins TRBV9 to TRBJ2-1, with 11 nucleotides matching TRBD2. From germline, CDR1 is SGDLS and CDR2 YYNGEE. This CDR3 is 16 amino acids long. The V gene end was trimmed by 3 bases and the J gene end by 7 bases; junction bases not matched to a gene: 9. The CDR3 nucleotides are TGTGCCAGCAGCGCCCATCTAGCGGGAGGAAGAAATGAGCAGTTCTTC. Amino acids: CASSAHLAGGRNEQFF. Based on the CDR3 plus reference TRBV9 and TRBJ2-1, the full variable domain is DSGVTQTPKHLITATGQRVTLRCSPRSGDLSVYWYQQSLDQGLQFLIQYYNGEERAKGNILERFSAQQFPDLHSELNLSSLELGDSALYFCASSAHLAGGRNEQFFGPGTRLTVL.

This clonotype showed up many times. V gene TRBV6-1 combines with J gene TRBJ1-1; D might be TRBD1 (6 bases). Germline V CDR1 and CDR2: MNHNS, SASEGT. V was cut by 7 bases and J by 11 bases, with 11 bases left in between. The CDR3 is made up of 10 amino acids. CDR3 amino acids: CASTRGGAFF. The CDR3 region has the DNA TGTGCCAGCACCCGAGGGGGGGCTTTCTTT.

V gene TRBV12-3 or TRBV12-4 combines with J gene TRBJ2-7; D perhaps matches TRBD1 (6 bases). V lost 5 bases and J lost 3, with 11 bases in between. This CDR3 comprises 13 residues. The CDR3 loop reads CASSKQQGYEQYF. The CDR3 DNA sequence: TGTGCCAGCAGTAAACAACAGGGCTACGAGCAGTACTTC.

A word on this clonotype: At one end, the junction sequence differs from germline, possibly due to a read error. The chain recombines TRBV10-3 with TRBJ2-1, with TRBD1 identical over 10 bases. CDR1 and CDR2 from the germline V gene are ENHRY and SYGVKD. CDR3 length equals 14 residues. The CDR3, as DNA: TGTGCCACCTCGACAGGGGGCTCCTACGATGAGCAGTTCTTC. Translation gives CATSTGGSYDEQFF.

The table lists this clonotype with a few counts. The chain recombines TRBV5-1 with TRBJ2-1, with no clear D. V was trimmed by 0 bases and J by 5 bases, leaving 12 bases between them. The CDR3 totals 15 residues. The germline gives CDR1 SGHRS, CDR2 YFSETQ. CDR3 coding DNA: TGCGCCAGCAGCTTGGCTTGGCCTACTGACAATGAGCAGTTCTTC. The encoded protein is CASSLAWPTDNEQFF.

This clonotype was counted between two and nine times. The chain uses TRBV29-1 and TRBJ2-3; D possibly corresponds to TRBD2 (5 bases). This CDR3 has 14 amino acids. Germline lookup yields CDR1 SQVTM and CDR2 ANQGSEA. Trimming removed 4 bases from V and 0 bases from J, with 11 bases in between. This CDR3 reads CSVVPGMSTDTQYF. The CDR3 nucleotides read TGCAGCGTTGTCCCGGGGATGAGCACAGATACGCAGTATTTT.

The rearrangement uses TRBV20-1 and TRBJ2-5, with TRBD2 matching over 9 bases. Trimming removed 1 base from V and 1 base from J; junction bases left unmatched: 4. Germline lookup yields CDR1 DFQATT and CDR2 SNEGSKA (reference sequence). CDR3 length: 15 amino acids. CDR3 DNA: TGCAGTGCTAGAGGGCTAGCGGGATCCCAAGAGACCCAGTACTTC. It codes for CSARGLAGSQETQYF.

At least ten counts were recorded for this clonotype. V is TRBV11-3 and J is TRBJ2-1; D is tentatively TRBD1 or TRBD2 (5 bases each). CDR3 length equals 15 residues. Looked up from germline, CDR1 is SGHNT and CDR2 is YENEEA. The V gene lost 4 bases and the J gene lost 5 bases, with 15 bases spanning the gap. The CDR3 DNA reads TGTGCCAGCAGCTCCGACGGGACGACAAACAATGAGCAGTTCTTC. Its protein product is CASSSDGTTNNEQFF.

The chain carries TRBV7-9 and TRBJ2-1; D possibly uses TRBD1 or TRBD2 (5 bases each). The CDR3 loop spans 16 amino acids. With 0 bases removed from V and 8 bases from J, the gap between germline ends came to 17 bases. Germline values: CDR1 SEHNR, CDR2 FQNEAQ (reference sequence). The CDR3 loop is CASSLASGADGDEQFF. CDR3 in DNA: TGTGCCAGCAGCTTAGCCAGTGGGGCAGACGGGGATGAGCAGTTCTTC.

The chain joins TRBV6-1 to TRBJ2-7; TRBD2 matches at 10 bases. V lost 6 bases, J lost 5 bases, and 7 bases stayed unmatched. The CDR3 extends over 14 amino acids. CDR1 MNHNS and CDR2 SASEGT come from the germline V gene. The CDR3 bases are TGTGCCAGCAGCAGAAGCGGGGGGGCAAACGAGCAGTACTTC. Its translation is CASSRSGGANEQYF.

This clonotype has a count of ten or more. One end of the junction fails to match germline, which may point to a read error. The rearrangement uses TRBV5-6 and TRBJ2-7; unclear D gene. The CDR3 covers 13 residues. Germline CDR1 and CDR2: SGHDT and YYEEEE. The CDR3 loop reads CASSLGRSYEQYF. CDR3 nucleotides: TGCGCCAGCAGCCTAGGACGGAGCTACGAGCAGTACTTC.

This clonotype was counted many times. J is TRBJ1-6 and V is TRBV5-6; TRBD1 is a possible D gene (6 bases). CDR3 size: 14 residues. CDR1 and CDR2 (germline): SGHDT, YYEEEE. The V end was cut by 9 bases, the J end by 5 bases, with 15 bases between. The CDR3 DNA reads TGTGCCAAAACGGACAGAGAAGATAATTCACCCCTCCACTTT. The encoded protein is CAKTDREDNSPLHF.

J is TRBJ2-1 and V is TRBV9; weak D call: TRBD2 (5 bases). This CDR3 has 12 amino acids. Germline-derived CDR1 and CDR2 are SGDLS and YYNGEE. V lost 4 bases and J lost 15, with 17 bases in between. In nucleotides, the CDR3 is TGTGCCAGCAGCAACAGCGGCGACCGGCTGTTCTTC. Translated: CASSNSGDRLFF. The full variable domain, with the rest looked up from reference TRBV9 and TRBJ2-1, is DSGVTQTPKHLITATGQRVTLRCSPRSGDLSVYWYQQSLDQGLQFLIQYYNGEERAKGNILERFSAQQFPDLHSELNLSSLELGDSALYFCASSNSGDRLFFGPGTRLTVL.

Only a few counts were recorded for this clonotype. This chain links TRBV5-1 with TRBJ2-3; the match to TRBD2 covers 8 bases. Germline-derived CDR1 and CDR2 are SGHRS and YFSETQ. The V segment lost 0 bases and the J segment 4 bases; nucleotides outside the gene matches: 7. There are 16 residues in the CDR3. The CDR3 nucleotides are TGCGCCAGCAGCTTGGCCGGCGGGGGGCCGCCAGATACGCAGTATTTT. Translated, it gives CASSLAGGGPPDTQYF.

V and J are TRBV4-1 and TRBJ2-7, with D hard to call. Germline V gene data show CDR1 as MGHRA and CDR2 as YSYEKL. The CDR3 is 15 residues long. Trimming stripped 0 bases from V and 1 base from J, with 10 bases between. The CDR3 nucleotides read TGCGCCAGCAGCCAAGAGGCTCCCAGTTCCTACGAGCAGTACTTC. This sequence encodes CASSQEAPSSYEQYF.

This chain uses TRBV7-9 with TRBJ1-5; 8 bases fit TRBD1. The germline CDR1 and CDR2 sequences are SEHNR and FQNEAQ (reference sequence). J was trimmed by 6 bases and V by 5 bases; bases with no gene match: 9. This CDR3 has 15 residues. The CDR3 DNA sequence: TGTGCCAGCAGCCCTACCGGGACAGGCGTTCAGCCCCAGCATTTT. It encodes CASSPTGTGVQPQHF.

The V call is TRBV27, the J call TRBJ2-7, with D perhaps TRBD1 (5 bases). Trimming removed 7 bases at V and 6 bases at J, with 10 bases between. The CDR3 totals 11 residues. Germline V lookup: CDR1 MNHEY, CDR2 SMNVEV (reference sequence). The CDR3 DNA follows: TGTGCCAGCATGAAAGGGGCCGAGCAGTACTTC. Residues: CASMKGAEQYF.

The table lists this clonotype with a few counts. V gene TRBV5-1 combines with J gene TRBJ1-2; 9 bases align to TRBD1. CDR3 length: 15 residues. Germline lookup yields CDR1 SGHRS and CDR2 YFSETQ. Trimming removed 5 bases from V and 7 bases from J; junction bases left unmatched: 12. CDR3 residues: CASSALGTGPFGYTF. CDR3 bases: TGCGCCAGCAGTGCTCTTGGGACAGGGCCCTTTGGCTACACCTTC. The whole variable domain, remainder taken from reference TRBV5-1 and TRBJ1-2, is KAGVTQTPRYLIKTRGQQVTLSCSPISGHRSVSWYQQTPGQGLQFLFEYFSETQRNKGNFPGRFSGRQFSNSRSEMNVSTLELGDSALYLCASSALGTGPFGYTFGSGTRLTVV.

In its sample, this clonotype was seen a few times. V is TRBV12-3 or TRBV12-4 and J is TRBJ2-5; TRBD2 might be the D (6 bases). Trimming pared 6 bases from V and 5 bases from J, leaving 10 bases between. The CDR3 contains 12 residues. The CDR3 reads CASRSSGETQYF. CDR3 in DNA: TGTGCCAGCAGGTCCAGCGGGGAGACCCAGTACTTC.

This clonotype was detected a few times. The gene calls are TRBV27 and TRBJ2-1; TRBD1 aligns across 7 bases. V was pared by 5 bases and J by 6 bases, with 7 bases of the junction left unmatched. The CDR3 runs 14 residues. Germline-derived CDR1 and CDR2 are MNHEY and SMNVEV (reference sequence). The CDR3 DNA is TGTGCCAGCAGTGGGGACAGATTCCTCAATGAGCAGTTCTTC. Amino acids: CASSGDRFLNEQFF.

The J gene is TRBJ2-7, the V gene TRBV5-1; D possibly uses TRBD1 or TRBD2 (5 bases each). V was pared by 0 bases and J by 1 base, with 11 bases between. Per germline, CDR1 SGHRS and CDR2 YFSETQ. The length of the CDR3 is 15 residues. The CDR3 region has the DNA TGCGCCAGCAGCTTGGACCGGGGCCCGTCCTACGAGCAGTACTTC. Amino acid sequence: CASSLDRGPSYEQYF. The variable domain in full, completed from reference TRBV5-1 and TRBJ2-7, reads KAGVTQTPRYLIKTRGQQVTLSCSPISGHRSVSWYQQTPGQGLQFLFEYFSETQRNKGNFPGRFSGRQFSNSRSEMNVSTLELGDSALYLCASSLDRGPSYEQYFGPGTRLTVT.